This is a list of T cell receptor beta chains from one sample in a study of cytomegalovirus exposure and HLA in healthy donors. The repertoire was sequenced with immunoSEQ multiplex PCR; TCRdb's copy has only in-frame clones and lacks some. The sample yields around 140,000 clones, over 65% seen once. Material: PBMCs. The receptor set was obtained from a male donor in good health and CMV-seronegative. Both conserved end residues are part of each CDR3. The order of the fields is D gene, clone size, J gene, V gene, CDR3 DNA, CDR3 protein. The D gene is left open where the match is weak. The size entry is marked missing in some rows and otherwise reads once, few, many or a size class.

D gene: TRBD1; clone size: -; J gene: TRBJ2-7; V gene: TRBV4-3; CDR3 DNA: TGCGCCAGCAGCCCGACAGGGGAAGGCTCCTACGAGCAGTACTTC; CDR3 protein: CASSPTGEGSYEQYF
D gene: TRBD2; clone size: -; J gene: TRBJ2-5; V gene: TRBV6-6; CDR3 DNA: TGTGCCAGCAGTTCGACTAGCCGGGCCCAAGAGACCCAGTACTTC; CDR3 protein: CASSSTSRAQETQYF
D gene: -; clone size: -; J gene: TRBJ2-7; V gene: TRBV19; CDR3 DNA: TGTGCCAGTAGTCCGTGGGGCGCAGGGTACGAGCAGTACTTC; CDR3 protein: CASSPWGAGYEQYF
D gene: -; clone size: -; J gene: TRBJ2-6; V gene: TRBV5-6; CDR3 DNA: TGTGCCAGCAGCATTTGGAGCTCTGGGGCCAACGTCCTGACTTTC; CDR3 protein: CASSIWSSGANVLTF
D gene: TRBD2; clone size: once; J gene: TRBJ2-7; V gene: TRBV9; CDR3 DNA: TGTGCCAGCAGCCTCCGGACTAGCGGGAATATCTACGAGCAGTACTTC; CDR3 protein: CASSLRTSGNIYEQYF
D gene: -; clone size: -; J gene: TRBJ2-7; V gene: TRBV7-6; CDR3 DNA: TGTGCCAGCAGCCCCGGGCGGGGTGGGAGCTACGAGCAGTACTTC; CDR3 protein: CASSPGRGGSYEQYF
D gene: -; clone size: -; J gene: TRBJ2-3; V gene: TRBV30; CDR3 DNA: TGTGCCTGGGCCCAGGGGCAGCTCACAGATACGCAGTATTTT; CDR3 protein: CAWAQGQLTDTQYF
D gene: -; clone size: -; J gene: TRBJ2-7; V gene: TRBV6-1; CDR3 DNA: TGTGCCAGCAGTGAGTGGGGCAGCGCGTCCTACGAGCAGTACTTC; CDR3 protein: CASSEWGSASYEQYF
D gene: TRBD2; clone size: few; J gene: TRBJ2-1; V gene: TRBV4-3; CDR3 DNA: TGCGCCAGCAGCCGCCTGAGATCTGGGGAGGGCTCCTACAATGAGCAGTTCTTC; CDR3 protein: CASSRLRSGEGSYNEQFF
D gene: -; clone size: -; J gene: TRBJ1-6; V gene: TRBV5-1; CDR3 DNA: TGCGCCAGCAGCTTGGCACCGACAGCCTATAATTCACCCCTCCACTTT; CDR3 protein: CASSLAPTAYNSPLHF
D gene: -; clone size: -; J gene: TRBJ2-7; V gene: TRBV30; CDR3 DNA: TGTGCCTGGGGGGGGACCTACGAGCAGTACTTC; CDR3 protein: CAWGGTYEQYF
D gene: TRBD1; clone size: -; J gene: TRBJ2-7; V gene: TRBV6-5; CDR3 DNA: TGTGCCAGCAGTACCGGACAGGGGGACTACGAGCAGTACTTC; CDR3 protein: CASSTGQGDYEQYF
D gene: -; clone size: -; J gene: TRBJ2-7; V gene: TRBV5-1; CDR3 DNA: TGCGCCAGCAGCTTGGCTAGCGAGTACGAGCAGTACTTC; CDR3 protein: CASSLASEYEQYF
D gene: -; clone size: -; J gene: TRBJ1-1; V gene: TRBV27; CDR3 DNA: TGTGCCAGCAGTCTACACCCCGGAGGCTACACTGAAGCTTTCTTT; CDR3 protein: CASSLHPGGYTEAFF
D gene: -; clone size: -; J gene: TRBJ2-7; V gene: TRBV30; CDR3 DNA: TGTGCCGGGAACACACAGGGCAGCCCCTACGAGCAGTACTTC; CDR3 protein: CAGNTQGSPYEQYF
D gene: TRBD2; clone size: -; J gene: TRBJ2-2; V gene: TRBV7-2; CDR3 DNA: TGTGCCAGCAGCTTAGGGGGACTAGTCACCGGGGAGCTGTTTTTT; CDR3 protein: CASSLGGLVTGELFF
D gene: TRBD1; clone size: -; J gene: TRBJ2-7; V gene: TRBV5-4; CDR3 DNA: TGTGCCAGCAGTTTGGACAGGGCAACCTACGAGCAGTACTTC; CDR3 protein: CASSLDRATYEQYF
D gene: -; clone size: -; J gene: TRBJ2-7; V gene: TRBV2; CDR3 DNA: TGTGCCAGCAGTGATTCACAGCTTCGGTACGAGCAGTACTTC; CDR3 protein: CASSDSQLRYEQYF
D gene: -; clone size: -; J gene: TRBJ1-1; V gene: TRBV10-3; CDR3 DNA: TGTGCCATCAGTGAGTCGTATAGGGGACAAGGGACTGAAGCTTTCTTT; CDR3 protein: CAISESYRGQGTEAFF
D gene: TRBD1; clone size: -; J gene: TRBJ1-2; V gene: TRBV6-5; CDR3 DNA: TGTGCCAGCAGTTACTCATCCGGGACAGGGGCCTATGGCTACACCTTC; CDR3 protein: CASSYSSGTGAYGYTF
D gene: TRBD1; clone size: -; J gene: TRBJ1-2; V gene: TRBV19; CDR3 DNA: TGTGCCAGTAAACCGACAGGGTACTATGGCTACACCTTC; CDR3 protein: CASKPTGYYGYTF
D gene: -; clone size: -; J gene: TRBJ2-3; V gene: TRBV7-6; CDR3 DNA: TGTGCCAGCAGCCGCACGAGGGCCACAGATACGCAGTATTTT; CDR3 protein: CASSRTRATDTQYF
D gene: -; clone size: -; J gene: TRBJ1-5; V gene: TRBV6-5; CDR3 DNA: TGTGCCGGCAGTTACACCCCCGGGCAGCCCCAGCATTTT; CDR3 protein: CAGSYTPGQPQHF
D gene: -; clone size: -; J gene: TRBJ1-1; V gene: TRBV20-1; CDR3 DNA: TGCAGTCCGCGGCCTGCTGAAGCTTTCTTT; CDR3 protein: CSPRPAEAFF
D gene: -; clone size: -; J gene: TRBJ2-1; V gene: TRBV7-3; CDR3 DNA: TGTGCCAGCAGCCTCCGGGACTCTGGTGAGCAGTTCTTC; CDR3 protein: CASSLRDSGEQFF
D gene: -; clone size: -; J gene: TRBJ2-1; V gene: TRBV6-5; CDR3 DNA: TGTGCCAGCAGTTACAACAGGGTCGGGGAGCAGTTCTTC; CDR3 protein: CASSYNRVGEQFF
D gene: -; clone size: -; J gene: TRBJ2-2; V gene: TRBV19; CDR3 DNA: TGTGCCAGCGAATTGGGGCGGGAGCTGTTTTTT; CDR3 protein: CASELGRELFF
D gene: TRBD2; clone size: -; J gene: TRBJ2-7; V gene: TRBV10-1; CDR3 DNA: TGCGCCAGCAGTGAGGTAGCGGGAGGGCCATTCGAGCAGTACTTC; CDR3 protein: CASSEVAGGPFEQYF
D gene: TRBD1; clone size: once; J gene: TRBJ1-2; V gene: TRBV5-1; CDR3 DNA: TGCGCCAGCAGCCTAACAGGGACAGATAATGGCTACACCTTC; CDR3 protein: CASSLTGTDNGYTF
D gene: -; clone size: -; J gene: TRBJ2-7; V gene: TRBV7-9; CDR3 DNA: TGTGCCAGCAGCCTCACTAGTTTTTACGAGCAGTACTTC; CDR3 protein: CASSLTSFYEQYF
D gene: TRBD2; clone size: -; J gene: TRBJ2-7; V gene: TRBV7-3; CDR3 DNA: TGTGCCAGCAGCTTACCGGGACTAGCGGGAGGTTACGAGCAGTACTTC; CDR3 protein: CASSLPGLAGGYEQYF
D gene: TRBD1; clone size: -; J gene: TRBJ2-2; V gene: TRBV5-1; CDR3 DNA: TGCGCCAGCAGCTGGACAGGAGGCACCGGGGAGCTGTTTTTT; CDR3 protein: CASSWTGGTGELFF
D gene: TRBD2; clone size: -; J gene: TRBJ2-3; V gene: TRBV4-1; CDR3 DNA: TGCGCCAGCAGCCCGACTAGCGGCACAGATACGCAGTATTTT; CDR3 protein: CASSPTSGTDTQYF
D gene: TRBD1; clone size: -; J gene: TRBJ2-4; V gene: TRBV9; CDR3 DNA: TGTGCCAGCAGCCCATTCTGGGGGACAGAAAACATTCAGTACTTC; CDR3 protein: CASSPFWGTENIQYF
D gene: -; clone size: -; J gene: TRBJ2-1; V gene: TRBV9; CDR3 DNA: TGTGCCAGCAGCCCTCAGGGAAATGAGCAGTTCTTC; CDR3 protein: CASSPQGNEQFF
D gene: -; clone size: -; J gene: TRBJ2-1; V gene: TRBV28; CDR3 DNA: TGTGCCAGCAGTTTCCCGGGGTACGATGAGCAGTTCTTC; CDR3 protein: CASSFPGYDEQFF
D gene: TRBD1; clone size: -; J gene: TRBJ2-7; V gene: TRBV7-6; CDR3 DNA: TGTGCCAGCAGCTCGGGGGGACAGGGGTCATACGAGCAGTACTTC; CDR3 protein: CASSSGGQGSYEQYF
D gene: TRBD2; clone size: -; J gene: TRBJ2-1; V gene: TRBV4-3; CDR3 DNA: TGCGCCAGCAGCCCGCAATGGACTAGCGGGAATGAGCAGTTCTTC; CDR3 protein: CASSPQWTSGNEQFF
D gene: -; clone size: -; J gene: TRBJ2-1; V gene: TRBV19; CDR3 DNA: TGTGCCAGTAGTATTATGGAGGCGAGCTCCTACAATGAGCAGTTCTTC; CDR3 protein: CASSIMEASSYNEQFF
D gene: -; clone size: few; J gene: TRBJ2-1; V gene: TRBV27; CDR3 DNA: TGTGCCAGCAGTTTGATACAGGGTGGGAATGAGCAGTTCTTC; CDR3 protein: CASSLIQGGNEQFF
D gene: -; clone size: few; J gene: TRBJ2-1; V gene: TRBV19; CDR3 DNA: TGTGCCAGTAGTATAGGAGCGGGCGGGTCCTACAATGAGCAGTTCTTC; CDR3 protein: CASSIGAGGSYNEQFF
D gene: -; clone size: -; J gene: TRBJ2-2; V gene: TRBV7-9; CDR3 DNA: TGTGCCAGCAGCTTTTCCCTCGAGGGAAACACCGGGGAGCTGTTTTTT; CDR3 protein: CASSFSLEGNTGELFF